What follows are 20 T cell receptor beta chains derived from one specimen sequenced in a study of CD8 T cells in ankylosing spondylitis. Their specific antigens are unknown. Study conclusions and caveats: Made up of under 10 highly homologous variants, a TCR beta motif appeared characteristic of ankylosing spondylitis blood.

Via MiXCR, TCRdb re-called the 5' RACE reads, giving one row per CDR3 protein. The sample has approximately 220,000 distinct CDR3 sequences; about 17% are singletons. Sequenced material: blood, either unsorted or a sorted T cell fraction (not recorded which). These receptors all come from a male donor with ankylosing spondylitis.

This clonotype has at least ten counts. V and J are TRBV27 and TRBJ1-1; 7 bases map to TRBD1. There are 13 residues in the CDR3. The V gene end was trimmed by 6 bases and the J gene end by 5 bases; junction bases not matched to a gene: 6. The germline V gene encodes CDR1 MNHEY and CDR2 SMNVEV (reference sequence). DNA for the CDR3: TGTGCCAGCAGCCTGACAGGGAGTACTGAAGCTTTCTTT. It encodes CASSLTGSTEAFF.

This clonotype was seen a handful of times. CDR3 in amino acids: CAWSVGAEAFF. The CDR3 DNA is TGTGCCTGGAGTGTGGGTGCTGAAGCTTTCTTT. The J gene is TRBJ1-1, the V gene TRBV30; no reliable D call. Between the trimmed V and J ends, which lost 0 bases and 6 bases, there was a span of 5 bases. Germline values: CDR1 GTSNPN, CDR2 SVGIG (reference sequence). CDR3 size: 11 residues.

This chain connects TRBV27 to TRBJ1-4; 8 nucleotides line up with TRBD1. The CDR3 spans 15 residues. The germline gives CDR1 MNHEY, CDR2 SMNVEV (reference sequence). V lost 5 bases to trimming and J lost 3 bases; unmatched junction nucleotides: 5. The CDR3 loop is CASSRMTGANEKLFF. CDR3 nucleotide sequence: TGTGCCAGCAGTAGGATGACAGGGGCTAATGAAAAACTGTTTTTT. The full variable domain, rest sourced from reference TRBV27 and TRBJ1-4, is EAQVTQNPRYLITVTGKKLTVTCSQNMNHEYMSWYRQDPGLGLRQIYYSMNVEVTDKGDVPEGYKVSRKEKRNFPLILESPSPNQTSLYFCASSRMTGANEKLFFGSGTQLSVL.

A few counts support this clonotype. The chain carries TRBV9 and TRBJ1-2, with 9 bases matching TRBD1. Germline V gives CDR1 SGDLS, CDR2 YYNGEE. V dropped 4 bases and J dropped 3; count of bases not matched to a gene: 1. The CDR3 length is 13 residues. The CDR3 DNA is TGTGCCAGCAGCAGGACAGGGGACTATGGCTACACCTTC. Residues: CASSRTGDYGYTF.

The rearrangement joins TRBV4-1 to TRBJ2-5; TRBD1 matches 8 bases. V lost 3 bases to trimming and J lost 5 bases; unmatched junction nucleotides: 8. The CDR3 consists of 15 residues. Germline CDR1 reads MGHRA; CDR2 reads YSYEKL. The CDR3 nucleotides read TGCGCCAGCAGCCAGGAGGGCAGGGGGCCGGAGACCCAGTACTTC. This gives the protein CASSQEGRGPETQYF.

This clonotype was seen at least ten times. The V gene is TRBV28, the J gene TRBJ1-1; TRBD1 matches at 7 bases. Losses at the gene ends were 7 bases for V and 4 bases for J; bases not matched to a gene: 6. The length of the CDR3 is 13 residues. Germline CDR1 reads MDHEN; CDR2 reads SYDVKM. The CDR3 loop is CASTPQGSTEAFF. The CDR3 DNA is TGTGCCAGCACCCCACAGGGGTCCACTGAAGCTTTCTTT.

The chain's CDR3 is CASSLPRGSGTDTQYF. The CDR3 coding sequence is TGTGCCAGCAGCTTACCCCGGGGGTCCGGCACAGATACGCAGTATTTT. This chain joins TRBV7-8 and TRBJ2-3; D possibly corresponds to TRBD2 (6 bases). CDR3 length: 16 residues. Germline lookup yields CDR1 SGHVS and CDR2 FQNEAQ. Trimming left V 2 bases short and J 1 base short, with 13 bases between.

This clonotype was detected only a few times. The chain couples TRBV11-1 to TRBJ2-1; tentative D call: TRBD2 (6 bases). Between the trimmed V and J ends, which lost 1 base and 6 bases, there was a span of 13 bases. Per the germline V gene, CDR1 is SGHAT and CDR2 is FQDESV (reference sequence). The CDR3 has 15 amino acids. The CDR3 nucleotides read TGTGCCAGCAGCTTAGGGGGCGGGATGGGCAATGAGCAGTTCTTC. Translated: CASSLGGGMGNEQFF.

This clonotype was picked up a small number of times. The chain employs TRBV7-2 and TRBJ2-7; the match to TRBD2 covers 12 bases. Germline trimming cut 1 base from V and 7 bases from J; bases unmatched to any gene: 8. This CDR3 spans 16 amino acids. From germline, CDR1 is SGHTA and CDR2 FQGNSA. Written as DNA, the CDR3 is TGTGCCAGCAGCTTAGGTCTAGCGGGAGGGTCAACGGAGCAGTACTTC. Translation: CASSLGLAGGSTEQYF.

The chain links TRBV4-3 to TRBJ2-5; D is possibly TRBD2 (6 bases). Trimming took off 1 base at V and 3 bases at J, with 12 bases between the two ends. Germline V CDR1 and CDR2: LGHNA, YSLEER. This CDR3 comprises 15 residues. Here the CDR3 DNA reads TGCGCCAGCAGCCAAGGGGGCGGGACGGAAGAGACCCAGTACTTC. Its translation: CASSQGGGTEETQYF.

The chain recombines TRBV9 with TRBJ2-1; D gene unclear. The CDR3 contains 14 residues. Germline CDR1 reads SGDLS; CDR2 reads YYNGEE. The ends were cut back, 4 bases at V and 1 base at J, with 9 bases in the middle. This CDR3 is CASSPFGSYNEQFF. The CDR3 DNA reads TGTGCCAGCAGCCCGTTTGGGTCCTACAATGAGCAGTTCTTC. The full variable domain, its missing parts supplied by reference TRBV9 and TRBJ2-1, is DSGVTQTPKHLITATGQRVTLRCSPRSGDLSVYWYQQSLDQGLQFLIQYYNGEERAKGNILERFSAQQFPDLHSELNLSSLELGDSALYFCASSPFGSYNEQFFGPGTRLTVL.

The sample holds a few counts of this clonotype. The genes are TRBV27 and TRBJ2-1; 9 bases map to TRBD2. CDR1 MNHEY and CDR2 SMNVEV come from the germline V gene (reference sequence). The CDR3 covers 16 residues. V shed 1 base and J 6 bases; nucleotides not matched to a gene: 7. In DNA, the CDR3 is TGTGCCAGCAGTTTATTCTGGCGGGAGGGCGGCAATGAGCAGTTCTTC. Its protein product is CASSLFWREGGNEQFF.

This clonotype was picked up a small number of times. The chain recombines TRBV12-3 or TRBV12-4 with TRBJ1-5; no definite D call. The CDR3 is made up of 16 amino acids. Trimming stripped 3 bases from V and 1 base from J, with 13 bases between. The CDR3 nucleotides read TGTGCCAGCAGTTTCGGAGGACCGAGCAGCAATCAGCCCCAGCATTTT. Its translation is CASSFGGPSSNQPQHF.

This clonotype has only a few counts. The chain uses TRBV5-1 and TRBJ1-2; D remains unclear. Deletions cut 4 bases from V and 2 bases from J, with 0 bases between. Germline loops: CDR1 SGHRS, CDR2 YFSETQ. The CDR3 runs 10 residues. The DNA for the CDR3 is TGCGCCAGCAGCAACTATGGCTACACCTTC. It yields the protein CASSNYGYTF.

This clonotype was observed a few times. The chain employs TRBV24-1 and TRBJ1-2; TRBD1 matches at 7 bases. Germline V gene lookup returns CDR1 KGHDR and CDR2 SFDVKD. The CDR3 extends over 13 amino acids. J lost 7 bases, V lost 3 bases, and 4 bases had no gene match. In DNA form, the CDR3 reads TGTGCCACCAGTGATGGGGACAGTCGTGGCTACACCTTC. Its protein is CATSDGDSRGYTF.

As regards this clonotype: At one end, the junction sequence differs from germline, possibly due to a read error. This chain connects TRBV7-7 to TRBJ2-7; 9 bases line up with TRBD1. This CDR3 spans 16 amino acids. Germline V CDR1 and CDR2: SSHAT, FNYEAQ (reference sequence). As DNA, the CDR3 is TGTGCTAGCAGCTCCTACCAGGGACAGGGAGAAAACGAGCAGTACTTC. It yields the protein CASSSYQGQGENEQYF.

V usage is TRBV11-3 and J usage is TRBJ2-2; D is unclear. The CDR3 is made up of 14 amino acids. V was pared by 5 bases and J by 6 bases, with 13 bases between. CDR1 is SGHNT and CDR2 is YENEEA in the germline V gene. The CDR3 protein is CASSEILVAGELFF. CDR3 nucleotides: TGTGCCAGCAGCGAGATTCTGGTAGCCGGGGAGCTGTTTTTT.

The genes are TRBV29-1 and TRBJ2-1; TRBD2 aligns across 13 bases. The CDR3 has 16 amino acids. V lost 1 base to trimming and J lost 10 bases; unmatched junction nucleotides: 10. CDR1 is SQVTM and CDR2 is ANQGSEA in the germline V gene. The chain's CDR3 is CSVEAWTSGSLREQFF. In DNA form, the CDR3 reads TGCAGCGTTGAAGCTTGGACTAGCGGGAGCCTCCGGGAGCAGTTCTTC.

The chain carries TRBV29-1 and TRBJ1-4, with TRBD1 as a possible D gene (5 bases). Germline V gene data show CDR1 as SQVTM and CDR2 as ANQGSEA. The CDR3 totals 14 residues. Deletions cut 7 bases from V and 4 bases from J, with 16 bases between. CDR3 region: CSGAGTENNEKLFF. The CDR3 nucleotides are TGCAGCGGCGCCGGGACGGAAAATAATGAAAAACTGTTTTTT. The full variable domain, rest sourced from reference TRBV29-1 and TRBJ1-4, is SAVISQKPSRDICQRGTSLTIQCQVDSQVTMMFWYRQQPGQSLTLIATANQGSEATYESGFVIDKFPISRPNLTFSTLTVSNMSPEDSSIYLCSGAGTENNEKLFFGSGTQLSVL.

The chain couples TRBV10-3 to TRBJ2-7; 8 positions agree with TRBD1. Trimming at V came to 5 bases and at J to 2 bases, leaving 5 bases not matched to a gene. CDR1 and CDR2 from the germline V gene are ENHRY and SYGVKD. The length of the CDR3 is 14 residues. Here the CDR3 DNA reads TGTGCCATCAGTTTAGGACAGGGACCCTACGAGCAGTACTTC. This translates into CAISLGQGPYEQYF.